These 15 T cell receptor beta chains share one sample of origin, sequenced in a study of T cell repertoires in cytomegalovirus infection. TCRdb recomputed calls from the reads with MiXCR, one row per CDR3 protein. This sample has 400,000 or so distinct CDR3 sequences, with around 32% found just once. Sequencing input: PBMCs. These receptors all come from a human donor in good health (CMV status not recorded). Some clones in this sample may be carry-over from other donors' samples.

Worth noting for this clonotype: No conserved phenylalanine or tryptophan ends this CDR3, so it is likely a read error. J is TRBJ2-1 and V is TRBV28; 7 nucleotides match TRBD2. The CDR3 is 15 amino acids. Germline values: CDR1 MDHEN, CDR2 SYDVKM. The V gene end was trimmed by 3 bases and the J gene end by 4 bases; junction bases not matched to a gene: 6. The CDR3 spells CASSFIASGYNEQFL. CDR3 DNA sequence: TGTGCCAGCAGTTTCATCGCTAGCGGATACAATGAGCAGTTCTTA.

This clonotype was recorded a few times. The chain recombines TRBV12-3 or TRBV12-4 with TRBJ2-1; TRBD1 aligns across 9 bases. The trim removed 4 bases at V and 6 bases at J, leaving 7 bases unmatched. The CDR3 has 15 residues. The CDR3 DNA reads as TGTGCCAGCAGTTCCCGGGACAGGGTCGTCAATGAGCAGTTCTTC. It encodes CASSSRDRVVNEQFF.

This clonotype was detected many times. The DNA of the CDR3 is TGTGCCAGCAGCCAAGAGTGGGCTAAGAACGAGCAGTACTTC. Residues: CASSQEWAKNEQYF. This chain joins TRBV14 and TRBJ2-7; D is uncertain. There are 14 residues in the CDR3. V dropped 0 bases and J dropped 5 bases, with 11 bases sitting between them. CDR1 is SGHDN, CDR2 FVKESK, per germline.

This chain connects TRBV20-1 to TRBJ1-4; 9 bases align to TRBD1. Germline loops: CDR1 DFQATT, CDR2 SNEGSKA (reference sequence). Trimming took 6 bases from V and 8 from J; bases not matched to a gene: 13. The CDR3 covers 15 residues. CDR3 loop: CSAPGTGWGSEKLFF. As DNA, the CDR3 is TGCAGTGCGCCCGGGACAGGGTGGGGAAGCGAAAAACTGTTTTTT.

This sequence joins TRBV5-8 and TRBJ1-5; D call uncertain. There are 14 residues in the CDR3. Germline V gene sequence: CDR1 SGHTS, CDR2 YDEGEE. The V and J ends lost 2 bases and 0 bases respectively, with 6 bases between them. DNA of the CDR3: TGTGCCAGCAGCTTTCGACCTAGCAATCAGCCCCAGCATTTT. It codes for CASSFRPSNQPQHF.

This CDR3 is CASNGGISETGELFF. The CDR3 bases are TGTGCCAGCAACGGGGGAATTAGTGAAACCGGGGAGCTGTTTTTT. The chain carries TRBV28 and TRBJ2-2, with D perhaps matching TRBD2 (6 bases). Germline V gene data show CDR1 as MDHEN and CDR2 as SYDVKM. The CDR3 is 15 residues long. V lost 7 bases, J lost 5 bases, and 17 bases lay in between. Using reference TRBV28 and TRBJ2-2 for the parts outside the CDR3, the full variable domain is DVKVTQSSRYLVKRTGEKVFLECVQDMDHENMFWYRQDPGLGLRLIYFSYDVKMKEKGDIPEGYSVSREKKERFSLILESASTNQTSMYLCASNGGISETGELFFGEGSRLTVL.

This clonotype was recorded only once. The junction differs from germline at one of its ends, possibly a read error. The CDR3 DNA reads TGTTCCAGCAGCTGGAAACAGGGCGTTTTAGGAAACCCCATATCTTTT. As protein: CSSSWKQGVLGNPISF. The rearrangement links TRBV7-8 to TRBJ1-3, with TRBD1 as a possible D gene (6 bases). Germline V gives CDR1 SGHVS, CDR2 FQNEAQ. The CDR3 loop spans 16 amino acids.

The chain joins TRBV6-6 to TRBJ1-2; D ambiguous. The CDR3 loop spans 13 amino acids. V was shortened by 5 bases and J by 2 bases, with 9 bases between the two germline ends. The germline gives CDR1 MNHNY, CDR2 SVGAGI (reference sequence). The CDR3 spells CASSTDENYGYTF. The CDR3 DNA is TGTGCCAGCAGTACGGACGAGAACTATGGCTACACCTTC.

This clonotype has a handful of counts. The V call is TRBV13, the J call TRBJ1-1; D is possibly TRBD1 (6 bases). V was pared by 4 bases and J by 11 bases, with 17 bases between. The CDR3 has 13 amino acids. Germline V gives CDR1 PRHDT, CDR2 FYEKMQ (reference sequence). CDR3: CASSYWGGPGAFF. DNA for the CDR3: TGTGCCAGCAGCTATTGGGGGGGGCCTGGCGCTTTCTTT. Full variable domain (outside the CDR3, taken from reference TRBV13 and TRBJ1-1): AAGVIQSPRHLIKEKRETATLKCYPIPRHDTVYWYQQGPGQDPQFLISFYEKMQSDKGSIPDRFSAQQFSDYHSELNMSSLELGDSALYFCASSYWGGPGAFFGQGTRLTVV.

This clonotype was detected once. This may arise from a read error, as a much more abundant clone is one base away. The V and J genes are TRBV7-2 and TRBJ2-3; D could derive from TRBD1 or TRBD2 (7 bases each). In germline, CDR1 is SGHTA, CDR2 FQGNSA. CDR3 size: 14 residues. CDR3: CARSLGGGGDTQYF. Here the CDR3 DNA reads TGTGCCCGCAGCTTGGGAGGGGGCGGGGATACGCAGTATTTT.

The chain is built from TRBV12-3 or TRBV12-4 and TRBJ2-3, with D maybe TRBD1 (5 bases). The V gene lost 1 base and the J gene lost 2 bases, with 13 bases spanning the gap. The CDR3 covers 16 residues. The chain's CDR3 is CASSLEGAIPTDTQYF. The DNA of the CDR3 is TGTGCCAGCAGTTTAGAAGGGGCGATTCCCACAGATACGCAGTATTTT.

This clonotype was detected a few times. The rearrangement uses TRBV10-2 and TRBJ1-2; D gene uncertain. Germline values: CDR1 WSHSY, CDR2 SAAADI. The CDR3 extends over 13 amino acids. V lost 3 bases and J lost 8, with 13 bases in between. CDR3 amino acids: CASSDNLADGYTF. DNA of the CDR3: TGCGCCAGCAGTGACAACCTAGCGGACGGCTACACCTTC.

This clonotype was seen ten or more times. This chain connects TRBV6-6 to TRBJ2-7; 7 bases are a match to TRBD2. CDR1 and CDR2 (germline): MNHNY, SVGAGI (reference sequence). Losses at the gene ends were 8 bases for V and 2 bases for J; bases not matched to a gene: 0. The length of the CDR3 is 11 residues. The CDR3: CASGGAYEQYF. DNA of the CDR3: TGTGCCAGCGGGGGGGCCTACGAGCAGTACTTC.

This clonotype has a handful of counts. This chain links TRBV5-1 with TRBJ2-2; D is ambiguous. Deletions cut 0 bases from V and 4 bases from J, with 7 bases between. Germline V gene data show CDR1 as SGHRS and CDR2 as YFSETQ. This CDR3 is built from 14 residues. The CDR3 coding sequence is TGCGCCAGCAGCTTGGTCGGAGTCACCGGGGAGCTGTTTTTT. This translates into CASSLVGVTGELFF.

The rearrangement uses TRBV6-1 and TRBJ1-1; D remains ambiguous. Germline V CDR1 and CDR2: MNHNS, SASEGT. Trimming removed 6 bases from V and 1 base from J, with 12 bases in between. The CDR3 sequence is 14 residues long. In DNA, the CDR3 is TGTGCCAGCAGCCCGTTGACTGAGAACACTGAAGCTTTCTTT. Protein sequence: CASSPLTENTEAFF.